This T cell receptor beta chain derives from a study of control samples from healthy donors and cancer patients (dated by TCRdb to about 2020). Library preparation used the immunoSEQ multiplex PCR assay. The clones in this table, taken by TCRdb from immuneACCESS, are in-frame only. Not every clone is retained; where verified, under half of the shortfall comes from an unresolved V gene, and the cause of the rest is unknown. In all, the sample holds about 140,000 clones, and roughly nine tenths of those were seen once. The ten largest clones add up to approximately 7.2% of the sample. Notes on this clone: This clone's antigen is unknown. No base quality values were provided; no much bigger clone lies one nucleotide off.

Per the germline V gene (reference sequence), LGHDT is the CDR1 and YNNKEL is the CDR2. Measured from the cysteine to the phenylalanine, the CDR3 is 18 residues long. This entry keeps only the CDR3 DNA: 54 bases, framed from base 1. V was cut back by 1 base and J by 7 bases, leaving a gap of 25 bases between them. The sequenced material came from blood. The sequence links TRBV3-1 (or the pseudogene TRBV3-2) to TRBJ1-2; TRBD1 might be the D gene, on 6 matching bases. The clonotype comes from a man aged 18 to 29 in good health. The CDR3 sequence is CASSQVFCRQGLRLGYTF. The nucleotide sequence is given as TGTGCCAGCAGCCAAGTATTTTGTAGGCAGGGGCTTCGCCTTGGCTACACCTTC.